This TCR beta chain was sequenced in a study of cytomegalovirus exposure and HLA in healthy donors. Broader study findings: Within the data, a cluster of highly shared sequence variants was likely a sequencing artifact. Per a later analysis, 18,000 or so TCR beta sequences showed association with HLA alleles at 0.05 false discovery rate. Rates of TCR association differed by HLA locus in a later analysis, with DRB1 highest and HLA-C lowest.

A remark on this clone: Its cognate antigen is unknown.

Germline-derived CDR1 and CDR2 are SGHNT and YYREEE (reference sequence). This CDR3 contains 14 residues. V lost 4 bases and J 0 bases, leaving 11 bases between the germline ends. PCR primers comprised 60 Vbeta and 13 Jbeta primers. The protocol was immunoSEQ multiplex PCR, while the TCRdb copy is restricted to in-frame clones and leaves out a portion. The table shows 130,000 or so clones, with roughly 75% occurring only once. The chain employs TRBV5-4 and TRBJ2-7; D not certain. This clonotype was obtained from a man aged 35-49 years in good health and CMV-seronegative. Material: PBMCs. The CDR3 loop is CASSRVESSYEQYF. CDR3 nucleotide sequence: TGTGCCAGCAGCCGGGTGGAGTCCTCCTACGAGCAGTACTTC.